This record covers a single T cell receptor (beta chain). Profiled with immunoSEQ multiplex PCR; TCRdb holds only in-frame clones, not every one. The sample yields under 300,000 clones, around 90% seen once. These data originate in a study of blood T cell repertoires in COVID-19. Whole-study context: There were acute and convalescent COVID-19 samples, and they came from the United States, Italy and Spain.

This receptor was obtained from a woman in her 50s who had recovered from COVID-19. Source material: PBMCs or T cells enriched from blood (not recorded which).

Here the CDR3 reads CASSQELGRTSYNEQFF. Here the CDR3 DNA reads TGTGCCAGCAGCCAAGAGCTAGGCCGAACCTCCTACAATGAGCAGTTCTTC. The chain uses TRBV3-1 (or the pseudogene TRBV3-2) and TRBJ2-1, with D unclear. The V end was cut by 0 bases, the J end by 0 bases, with 12 bases between. The CDR3 spans 17 residues. CDR1 and CDR2 from the germline V gene are LGHDT and YNNKEL (reference sequence).